What follows is one TCR beta chain and its context. Its antigen remains unknown. Germline V gene lookup returns CDR1 MDHEN and CDR2 SYDVKM. The CDR3 has 16 amino acids. V lost 3 bases, J lost 0 bases, and 5 bases stayed unmatched. TCRdb's table, derived via immunoSEQ multiplex PCR, lists solely in-frame clones and lacks some. This table holds around 120,000 clones, around nine tenths found once. The data derive from a study of T cell responses to AZD1222 COVID-19 vaccine. Findings and limits, study-wide: In a largely white British group with more females than males, clonal diversity was possibly underestimated.

This chain connects TRBV28 to TRBJ2-1, with 7 bases aligning to TRBD2. The sequence was collected from an adult who received the AZD1222 COVID-19 vaccine. Sequences were derived from peripheral blood, sampled 28 days after the second AZD1222 dose. DNA for the CDR3: TGTGCCAGCAGTTTTTCGGGCGGGAGCTCCTACAATGAGCAGTTCTTC. Protein product: CASSFSGGSSYNEQFF.